Detailed here is one T cell receptor (beta chain). The split of CD4+ cells yielded CD45RA+ naive and CD45RA-negative memory subsets. This specimen belongs to a study of shared clonotypes between healthy human individuals. Sequencing used immunoSEQ multiplex PCR; TCRdb keeps in-frame clones, though not all of them. Among roughly 2.5 million clones listed, around nine tenths were seen once. The sample comprised naive CD4+ T cells sorted from blood. The subset here: CD45RA+ positively selected. This sequence originates from a man aged 18 to 30 in good health.

The CDR3 DNA follows: TGTGCCAGCAGTTTATCGTCAGTGCCTAATGAAAAACTGTTTTTT. This sequence encodes CASSLSSVPNEKLFF. The chain is built from TRBV27 and TRBJ1-4, with unresolved D. Trimming left V 0 bases short and J 3 bases short, with 8 bases between. Germline assignment: CDR1 MNHEY and CDR2 SMNVEV (reference sequence). This CDR3 has 15 residues. The full variable domain, its missing parts supplied by reference TRBV27 and TRBJ1-4, is EAQVTQNPRYLITVTGKKLTVTCSQNMNHEYMSWYRQDPGLGLRQIYYSMNVEVTDKGDVPEGYKVSRKEKRNFPLILESPSPNQTSLYFCASSLSSVPNEKLFFGSGTQLSVL.